The rows below give T cell receptor beta chains drawn from one sample of a study of long-term antiretroviral therapy in people with HIV. The repertoire was sequenced with immunoSEQ multiplex PCR; TCRdb's copy has only in-frame clones and lacks some. Among around 40,000 clones listed, 86% were seen once. The source was unsorted PBMCs, collected just before starting antiretroviral therapy. The receptors come from a woman in her late teens or twenties with HIV. Each CDR3 is given with its conserved first and last residue. The order of the fields is J gene, V gene, clone size, D gene, CDR3 DNA, CDR3 protein. A D gene is named only where the DNA matches it firmly. Some rows have no size entry. The others give once, few or many, or a class for an expanded clone.

>TRBJ2-7|TRBV10-1|few|NA
TGCGCCAGCAGTCTCGGGGGCGACGAGCAGTACTTC
CASSLGGDEQYF
>TRBJ1-2|TRBV28|NA|NA
TGTGCCAGCAGTTTTCCAGGGCATGGCTACACCTTC
CASSFPGHGYTF
>TRBJ2-3|TRBV2|NA|NA
TGTGCCAGCAGTGATAGGCTACTCAGCACAGATACGCAGTATTTT
CASSDRLLSTDTQYF
>TRBJ2-5|TRBV28|NA|NA
TGTGCCAGCAAGGGTATGGACCGGTTGGAAGAGACCCAGTACTTC
CASKGMDRLEETQYF
>TRBJ2-7|TRBV15|NA|TRBD1
TGTGCCACCAGCAGAGCTACTACAGGGGGCCCTCGGCGGGAGCAGTACTTC
CATSRATTGGPRREQYF
>TRBJ2-7|TRBV21-1|NA|NA
TGTGCCAGCAGCAAGATTTCCACGATCGGGGGCTCCTACGAGCAGTACTTC
CASSKISTIGGSYEQYF
>TRBJ2-1|TRBV15|once|NA
TGTGCCACCAGCAGTGCCCTGAGGGACCACAATGAGCAGTTCTTC
CATSSALRDHNEQFF
>TRBJ2-3|TRBV27|NA|TRBD2
TGTGCCAGCTCCCTAAGGGGAGGGACGCAGTATTTT
CASSLRGGTQYF
>TRBJ1-1|TRBV28|NA|TRBD1
TGTGCCAGCAGTCCTGACAGGGGGTTTCTCCCTGCGATGAACACTGAAGCTTTCTTT
CASSPDRGFLPAMNTEAFF
>TRBJ2-7|TRBV7-9|NA|NA
TGTGCCAGCAGCTTGAGCGTGGGTGAGGAGCAGTACTTC
CASSLSVGEEQYF
>TRBJ2-3|TRBV11-2|NA|TRBD2
TGTGCCAGCAGCTTAAGCGGGAGCGGCACAGATACGCAGTATTTT
CASSLSGSGTDTQYF
>TRBJ2-5|TRBV9|once|NA
TGTGCCAGCAGCGTAGGGGCGGGCGTGGCAGAGACCCAGTACTTC
CASSVGAGVAETQYF
>TRBJ2-1|TRBV9|once|TRBD2
TGTGCCAGCAGCGGACTAGCGGCAGACAATGAGCAGTTCTTC
CASSGLAADNEQFF
>TRBJ2-7|TRBV4-2|NA|NA
TGTGCCAGCAGCCAAGATTATGCGGCCGAGCAGTACTTC
CASSQDYAAEQYF
>TRBJ2-3|TRBV19|NA|NA
TGTGCCAGTAGTCGCGGGCCTATAAGCACAGATACGCAGTATTTT
CASSRGPISTDTQYF
>TRBJ2-7|TRBV7-2|NA|TRBD2
TGTGCCAGCAGCTTAGTAGGGGCGGGAGGATTAGGGGAGCAGTACTTC
CASSLVGAGGLGEQYF
>TRBJ2-7|TRBV7-2|once|TRBD2
TGTGCCAGCACCATGACTAGCGGAAGTTCTTACGAGCAGTACTTC
CASTMTSGSSYEQYF
>TRBJ1-2|TRBV11-1|NA|NA
TGTGCCAGCAGCTACAATCCTGACTATGGCTACACCTTC
CASSYNPDYGYTF
>TRBJ2-2|TRBV4-1|NA|NA
TGCGCCAGCAGCCAAGATCGGGCAGGGGATGATTCCGGGGAGCTGTTTTTT
CASSQDRAGDDSGELFF
>TRBJ1-5|TRBV28|NA|NA
TGTGCCAGCAGTTTTAACCAGGGGAATCAGCCCCAGCATTTT
CASSFNQGNQPQHF
>TRBJ2-3|TRBV15|NA|NA
TGTGCCACCAGCAGAGAGGGGCGGACCACAGATACGCAGTATTTT
CATSREGRTTDTQYF
>TRBJ1-1|TRBV19|NA|NA
TGTGCCAGTAGTATGGGACCTAAGAACACTGAAGCTTTCTTT
CASSMGPKNTEAFF
>TRBJ2-7|TRBV20-1|NA|NA
TGCAGTGCTGGGGGGAGAGAGCAGTACTTC
CSAGGREQYF
>TRBJ2-5|TRBV11-3|NA|TRBD2
TGTGCCAGCAGCTCTGCCGGGACTAGCGGCCAAGAGACCCAGTACTTC
CASSSAGTSGQETQYF
>TRBJ2-1|TRBV13|NA|TRBD2
TGTGCCAGCAGCCTACACGATCCCGGGCCGAATTCTACTAGCGGGAGGGCCTACAATGAGCAGTTCTTC
CASSLHDPGPNSTSGRAYNEQFF
>TRBJ2-1|TRBV5-1|NA|NA
TGCGCCAGCAGCCCGGAAACAAACAGGGCATGGAATGAGCAGTTCTTC
CASSPETNRAWNEQFF
>TRBJ2-2|TRBV10-3|few|TRBD1
TGTGCCATCTCGGGACAGGGGTTCACCGGGGAGCTGTTTTTT
CAISGQGFTGELFF
>TRBJ2-1|TRBV28|NA|TRBD2
TGTGCCAGCAGTTTGCCGGGACTAGCGCCTAATGAGCAGTTCTTC
CASSLPGLAPNEQFF
>TRBJ1-2|TRBV7-2|few|TRBD1
TGTGCCAGCAGTCTTACAGGGGACTATGGCTACACCTTC
CASSLTGDYGYTF
>TRBJ2-5|TRBV5-4|NA|NA
TGTGCCAGCAGCTCCCTAGGGGAGGCGGAGACCCAGTACTTC
CASSSLGEAETQYF
>TRBJ2-5|TRBV5-6|NA|TRBD1
TGTGCCAGCAGCTTTTCGGCGAGCAGGGGGCCGGTAATTATGACCCAGTACTTC
CASSFSASRGPVIMTQYF
>TRBJ2-3|TRBV5-1|NA|NA
TGCGCCAGCAGCTTGGAAAGGGTTTTGACAGATACGCAGTATTTT
CASSLERVLTDTQYF
>TRBJ2-1|TRBV27|once|TRBD2
TGTGCCAGCAGTTTTAGGACTAGCGGGGCCGCCAATGAGCAGTTCTTC
CASSFRTSGAANEQFF
>TRBJ2-7|TRBV19|NA|NA
TGTGCCAGTAGTATTCAGACAGGAACCCTTTACGAGCAGTACTTC
CASSIQTGTLYEQYF
>TRBJ1-4|TRBV19|NA|NA
TGTGCCAGCTCCCGGAAGGCCGAAAAACTGTTTTTT
CASSRKAEKLFF
>TRBJ1-2|TRBV5-5|NA|NA
TGTGCCAGCAGCTTGGTAGCAGCCCGACTAGACTATGGCTACACCTTC
CASSLVAARLDYGYTF
>TRBJ2-5|TRBV5-4|NA|NA
TGTGCCAGCAGCTTGGAAACAGCCACCCAGTACTTC
CASSLETATQYF
>TRBJ1-1|TRBV25-1|NA|NA
TGTGCCAGCAGTGAATGGAGGGCGACGAACACTGAAGCTTTCTTT
CASSEWRATNTEAFF
>TRBJ1-1|TRBV14|NA|NA
TGTGCCACCAGCTTAAGGGAGGGGATCACTGAAGCTTTCTTT
CATSLREGITEAFF
>TRBJ2-7|TRBV4-3|medium-sized|NA
TGCGCCAGCAGCCCCCGGACGGGCAGGGGCGAGCAGTACTTC
CASSPRTGRGEQYF
>TRBJ1-2|TRBV5-1|medium-sized|NA
TGCGCCAGCAGCTTGAATAGGGCCTATGGCTACACCTTC
CASSLNRAYGYTF
>TRBJ2-7|TRBV5-4|NA|TRBD1
TGTGCCAGCAGCCCACGGTCCGGGACAGGGACCTACGAGCAGTACTTC
CASSPRSGTGTYEQYF
>TRBJ1-6|TRBV28|NA|NA
TGTGCCACCCGGCGGGGCATCTTCAATTCACCCCTCCACTTT
CATRRGIFNSPLHF
>TRBJ1-4|TRBV7-2|once|NA
TGTGCCAGCAGCGTCGGACAAGGACAGTTTTTT
CASSVGQGQFF
>TRBJ2-1|TRBV27|NA|NA
TGTGCCAGCAGTTCCCTTAGCTCCTACAATGAGCAGTTCTTC
CASSSLSSYNEQFF
>TRBJ1-3|TRBV25-1|NA|NA
TGTGCCAGCAGTGGCCACACCTCTGGAAACACCATATATTTT
CASSGHTSGNTIYF
>TRBJ2-7|TRBV27|few|NA
TGTGCCAGCAGTCCGGGAACCGAGCAGTACTTC
CASSPGTEQYF
>TRBJ1-5|TRBV10-3|NA|NA
TGTGCCAGCAGTTATTCCCTCGATCAGCCCCAGCATTTT
CASSYSLDQPQHF
>TRBJ1-2|TRBV7-2|few|NA
TGTGCCAGCAGCTCGACCTCCGGGACCAACTATGGCTACACCTTC
CASSSTSGTNYGYTF
>TRBJ1-4|TRBV27|NA|TRBD1
TGTGCCAGCAGTTTATACAGGGGGCTCGGTGAAAAACTGTTTTTT
CASSLYRGLGEKLFF
>TRBJ2-3|TRBV7-9|NA|TRBD2
TGTGCCAGCAGCTTGGGGGGGTCAGATACGCAGTATTTT
CASSLGGSDTQYF
>TRBJ2-6|TRBV5-4|NA|TRBD1
TGTGCCAGCAGCCCCGGACAGGGCGGGTCTGGGGCCAACGTCCTGACTTTC
CASSPGQGGSGANVLTF
>TRBJ2-1|TRBV7-9|NA|TRBD2
TGTGCCAGCAGCTCCCCCCTCCCTAGCGGTTCTTACAATGAGCAGTTCTTC
CASSSPLPSGSYNEQFF